This T cell receptor (beta chain) is drawn from a study of cytomegalovirus exposure and HLA in healthy donors. About this clone itself: Its antigen remains unknown.

Primers for the PCR totalled 60 Vbeta and 13 Jbeta. As processed by the authors: As a later analysis found, there were roughly 80 million unique TCR beta chains, of which approximately 10 million were shared. Generated by immunoSEQ multiplex PCR, the TCRdb table keeps only in-frame clones and is missing some. V, J and clone size were drawn from that table, and D and trimming were deduced from the DNA. Counted here are about 59,000 clones, around 80% occurring once; the ten biggest clones make up about 4%. Overall study results and limits: When analyzed later, a missense DCLRE1C variant was found to be linked to TCR beta V- and J-gene trimming. A later analysis showed that HLA-associated TCR beta chains had undergone more clonal expansion than equally common others.

Between the trimmed V and J ends, which lost 7 bases and 0 bases, there was a span of 14 bases. The CDR3 has 15 residues. CDR1 is SGHRS and CDR2 is YFSETQ in the germline V gene. This TCR came from a woman aged 40-49 years in good health and CMV-seronegative. The chain couples TRBV5-1 to TRBJ2-1, with D tentatively TRBD1 (6 bases). The sequenced sample was PBMCs. CDR3 coding DNA: TGCGCCAGCTGGGACACCCTAAGCTCCTACAATGAGCAGTTCTTC. Encoded protein: CASWDTLSSYNEQFF.